Each of the 21 T cell receptor beta chains below was sequenced from the same sample in a study of shared clonotypes between healthy human individuals. Method: immunoSEQ multiplex PCR; TCRdb's copy keeps in-frame clones and lacks some. Seen here are 500,000 to 700,000 clones, 95% observed once, and the top ten hold about 0.11%. Terminally differentiated effector memory CD45RA+ cells were excluded by CCR7 positive selection of CD45RO-negative cells. The sequenced sample consisted of naive CD8+ T cells sorted from blood. The receptors were sampled from a woman aged 30 to 39 in good health.

The rearrangement links TRBV19 to TRBJ2-7; perhaps D is TRBD1 or TRBD2 (5 bases each). Germline loops: CDR1 LNHDA, CDR2 SQIVND (reference sequence). The germline V and J ends were trimmed by 7 bases and 3 bases, with 16 bases remaining between them. CDR3 length equals 14 residues. CDR3 protein: CASTAGTGNYEQYF. The CDR3 DNA is TGTGCCAGTACCGCCGGGACGGGTAACTACGAGCAGTACTTC.

This chain uses TRBV7-9 with TRBJ2-7; D ambiguous. V was clipped by 3 bases and J by 3 bases, with 3 bases between them. The germline V gene has CDR1 SEHNR and CDR2 FQNEAQ (reference sequence). The CDR3 is 11 amino acids. CDR3 nucleotides: TGTGCCAGCAGCTTCCGCTACGAGCAGTACTTC. It translates to CASSFRYEQYF. The full variable domain, with the rest looked up from reference TRBV7-9 and TRBJ2-7, is DTGVSQNPRHKITKRGQNVTFRCDPISEHNRLYWYRQTLGQGPEFLTYFQNEAQLEKSRLLSDRFSAERPKGSFSTLEIQRTEQGDSAMYLCASSFRYEQYFGPGTRLTVT.

Concerning this clone: The sample has other DNA sequences that encode this CDR3 too. The chain has TRBV7-9 and TRBJ1-1; TRBD1 is a possible D gene (6 bases). CDR3 length equals 12 residues. The V and J ends lost 5 bases and 8 bases respectively, with 12 bases between them. The V gene's germline CDR1 is SEHNR and CDR2 FQNEAQ (reference sequence). CDR3 nucleotide sequence: TGTGCCAGCAGCCTTGACAGGCCCGAAGCTTTCTTT. Translated: CASSLDRPEAFF. The full variable domain, rest sourced from reference TRBV7-9 and TRBJ1-1, is DTGVSQNPRHKITKRGQNVTFRCDPISEHNRLYWYRQTLGQGPEFLTYFQNEAQLEKSRLLSDRFSAERPKGSFSTLEIQRTEQGDSAMYLCASSLDRPEAFFGQGTRLTVV.

The rearrangement uses TRBV9 and TRBJ2-5; tentatively, D is TRBD2 (5 bases). Trimming pared 0 bases from V and 1 base from J, leaving 7 bases between. Per the germline V gene, CDR1 is SGDLS and CDR2 is YYNGEE. This CDR3 region has 14 residues. CDR3 DNA: TGTGCCAGCAGCGTAGCGGGAATCCAAGAGACCCAGTACTTC. It yields the protein CASSVAGIQETQYF. Full variable domain (missing parts from reference TRBV9 and TRBJ2-5): DSGVTQTPKHLITATGQRVTLRCSPRSGDLSVYWYQQSLDQGLQFLIQYYNGEERAKGNILERFSAQQFPDLHSELNLSSLELGDSALYFCASSVAGIQETQYFGPGTRLLVL.

As DNA, the CDR3 is TGTGCCAGCAGCTTGGCCGGACTGCCACTCTACAATGAGCAGTTCTTC. This encodes CASSLAGLPLYNEQFF. The rearrangement links TRBV5-6 to TRBJ2-1; maybe TRBD2 (5 bases). CDR3 size: 16 residues. In germline, CDR1 is SGHDT, CDR2 YYEEEE. The ends were cut back, 0 bases at V and 3 bases at J, with 13 bases in the middle.

This rearrangement joins TRBV5-8 to TRBJ2-1, with 7 bases aligning to TRBD2. The germline CDR1 and CDR2 sequences are SGHTS and YDEGEE. V shed 0 bases, J shed 3 bases, and the junction held 15 bases outside the gene matches. The CDR3 is made up of 19 amino acids. CDR3 bases: TGTGCCAGCAGCTTGGGGGTAGCGGGTAGTCATAGCCACTACAATGAGCAGTTCTTC. Residues: CASSLGVAGSHSHYNEQFF.

The rearrangement uses TRBV7-2 and TRBJ1-1, with TRBD1 as a possible D gene (5 bases). CDR1 and CDR2 (germline): SGHTA, FQGNSA. The CDR3 runs 15 residues. V lost 1 base, J lost 0 bases, and 9 bases lay in between. CDR3 nucleotide sequence: TGTGCCAGCAGCTTAGTTGGGGGGTTGAACACTGAAGCTTTCTTT. Its protein product is CASSLVGGLNTEAFF.

This chain uses TRBV11-2 with TRBJ2-1, with 8 nucleotides matching TRBD2. Losses at the gene ends were 1 base for V and 3 bases for J; bases not matched to a gene: 5. This CDR3 has 16 residues. Germline values: CDR1 SGHAT, CDR2 FQNNGV. The CDR3 region is CASSLVYGGDYNEQFF. The DNA of the CDR3 is TGTGCCAGCAGCTTAGTTTACGGGGGGGACTACAATGAGCAGTTCTTC.

CDR3 in amino acids: CASSLAYRDFKNTGELFF. Written as DNA, the CDR3 is TGTGCCAGCAGCTTAGCGTATAGGGACTTCAAGAACACCGGGGAGCTGTTTTTT. The J gene is TRBJ2-2, the V gene TRBV7-6, with D possibly TRBD2 on 6 matching bases. Between the trimmed V and J ends, which lost 0 bases and 1 base, there was a span of 15 bases. Germline CDR1 reads SGHVS; CDR2 reads FNYEAQ. The CDR3 covers 18 residues.

This sequence joins TRBV7-6 and TRBJ2-5; no definite D call. This CDR3 has 15 amino acids. CDR1 SGHVS and CDR2 FNYEAQ come from the germline V gene. V lost 7 bases and J lost 2, with 17 bases in between. The CDR3 DNA follows: TGTGCCAGCACCCCGGCGCTCGGCAGTCAAGAGACCCAGTACTTC. Translated: CASTPALGSQETQYF.

Note on this clone: This CDR3 fails to terminate in the conserved phenylalanine or tryptophan, so it likely reflects a read error. No DNA is shown, since the ends of the CDR3 on it are uncertain; the CDR3 is the one TCRdb lists. This chain connects TRBV7-6 to TRBJ2-4; TRBD2 reflects the table's D call only, with no check against the DNA. The CDR3 numbers 10 amino acids, ends counted. Per germline, CDR1 SGHVS and CDR2 FNYEAQ. The CDR3 sequence: CASSLAWVVG.

This clone was found once. This rearrangement joins TRBV5-6 to TRBJ2-1; TRBD2 matches at 12 bases. The V gene end was trimmed by 0 bases and the J gene end by 8 bases; junction bases not matched to a gene: 3. There are 15 residues in the CDR3. Per the germline V gene, CDR1 is SGHDT and CDR2 is YYEEEE. CDR3 in DNA: TGTGCCAGCAGCTTGGTGACTAGCGGGAGAGATGAGCAGTTCTTC. It specifies CASSLVTSGRDEQFF.

This CDR3 is CASKSGKTYEQYF. CDR3 bases: TGTGCCAGCAAAAGCGGGAAGACCTACGAGCAGTACTTC. The chain uses TRBV27 and TRBJ2-7, with 7 nucleotides matching TRBD2. The length of the CDR3 is 13 residues. Germline CDR1 and CDR2: MNHEY and SMNVEV (reference sequence). The trim removed 7 bases at V and 2 bases at J, leaving 5 bases unmatched.

The V call is TRBV7-9, the J call TRBJ2-1; D may correspond to TRBD1 or TRBD2 (5 bases each). The V end lost 3 bases, the J end lost 5 bases, and 11 bases lay between the germline ends. The V gene's germline CDR1 is SEHNR and CDR2 FQNEAQ (reference sequence). The CDR3 consists of 14 residues. The CDR3 sequence: CASSLGLGDNEQFF. CDR3 sequence (DNA): TGTGCCAGCAGCTTGGGATTGGGGGACAATGAGCAGTTCTTC.

V and J are TRBV5-6 and TRBJ1-2; 7 bases are shared with TRBD1. This CDR3 has 16 amino acids. Germline-derived CDR1 and CDR2 are SGHDT and YYEEEE. The V and J ends lost 3 bases and 0 bases, in that order; junction bases with no gene match: 8. CDR3 in DNA: TGTGCCAGCAGCTCCCGGACAGGTCTCGCTAACTATGGCTACACCTTC. Amino acids: CASSSRTGLANYGYTF.

The chain combines TRBV6-6 with TRBJ2-7; TRBD2 aligns across 11 bases. With 6 bases clipped from V and 1 base from J, the junction kept 5 bases outside the gene matches. The CDR3 runs 15 residues. From germline, CDR1 is MNHNY and CDR2 SVGAGI (reference sequence). The CDR3 nucleotides read TGTGCCAGCAGCACCCTAGCGGGGGGATCCTACGAGCAGTACTTC. It yields the protein CASSTLAGGSYEQYF.

V gene TRBV13 combines with J gene TRBJ1-1; 7 bases are a match to TRBD1. CDR1 PRHDT and CDR2 FYEKMQ come from the germline V gene (reference sequence). The CDR3 has 17 residues. The V segment lost 4 bases and the J segment 1 base; nucleotides outside the gene matches: 12. CDR3 nucleotides: TGTGCCAGCAGCTCTCTTAGCCTGACAGGGCCGAACACTGAAGCTTTCTTT. Translating gives CASSSLSLTGPNTEAFF.

The chain carries TRBV30 and TRBJ2-5; D gene uncertain. The tail of the sequence fits TRBJ2-7 better, so the J call may be wrong. The CDR3 sequence is 13 residues long. Germline V CDR1 and CDR2: GTSNPN, SVGIG (reference sequence). The CDR3 here is CACSTNPTYEQYF. For the CDR3, the DNA is TGTGCCTGTTCGACAAACCCGACCTACGAGCAGTACTTC.

Of note for this clone: This specimen includes other DNA sequences encoding the same CDR3. This rearrangement joins TRBV27 to TRBJ2-7, with TRBD2 matching over 13 bases. The CDR3 extends over 15 amino acids. CDR1 is MNHEY and CDR2 is SMNVEV in the germline V gene (reference sequence). V trimming: 5 bases; J trimming: 3 bases; junction bases outside the gene matches: 4. The CDR3 region has the DNA TGTGCCAGCAGTCCCCGGACTAGCGGGAGCTACGAGCAGTACTTC. It codes for CASSPRTSGSYEQYF.

Only one count was recorded for this clone. CDR3 in amino acids: CASSYSSGSYEQYF. DNA for the CDR3: TGTGCCAGCAGTTATTCAAGCGGCTCCTACGAGCAGTACTTC. This chain links TRBV27 with TRBJ2-7; possible D gene TRBD2, 5 bases. V was trimmed by 4 bases and J by 0 bases, leaving 10 bases between them. CDR1 is MNHEY, CDR2 SMNVEV, per germline (reference sequence). The CDR3 spans 14 residues.

This sequence joins TRBV7-9 and TRBJ2-1; no clear D gene. With 2 bases removed from V and 4 bases from J, the gap between germline ends came to 3 bases. This CDR3 has 12 residues. In germline, CDR1 is SEHNR, CDR2 FQNEAQ (reference sequence). DNA of the CDR3: TGTGCCAGCAGCTTAATATACAATGAGCAGTTCTTC. Its translation is CASSLIYNEQFF.